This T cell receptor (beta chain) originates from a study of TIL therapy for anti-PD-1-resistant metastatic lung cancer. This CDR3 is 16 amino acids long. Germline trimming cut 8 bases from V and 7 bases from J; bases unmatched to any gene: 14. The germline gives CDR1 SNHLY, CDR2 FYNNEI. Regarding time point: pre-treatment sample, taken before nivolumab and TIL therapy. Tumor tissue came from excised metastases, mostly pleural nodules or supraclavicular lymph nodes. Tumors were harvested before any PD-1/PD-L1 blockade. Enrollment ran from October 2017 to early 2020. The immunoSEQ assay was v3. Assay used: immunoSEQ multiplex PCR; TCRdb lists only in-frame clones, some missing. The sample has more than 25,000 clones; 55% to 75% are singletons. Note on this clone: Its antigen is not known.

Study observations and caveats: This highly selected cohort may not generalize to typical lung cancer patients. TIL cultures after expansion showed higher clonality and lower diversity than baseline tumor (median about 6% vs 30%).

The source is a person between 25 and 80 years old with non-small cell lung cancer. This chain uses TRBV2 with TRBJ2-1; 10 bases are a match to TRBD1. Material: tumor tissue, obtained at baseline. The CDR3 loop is CASGIKPGQGLNEQFF. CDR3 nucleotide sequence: TGTGCCAGCGGAATCAAACCGGGACAGGGGCTGAATGAGCAGTTCTTC.